This T cell receptor (beta chain) was identified in a study of T cell repertoires in cytomegalovirus infection. V lost 3 bases, J lost 2 bases, and 9 bases stayed unmatched. CDR3 size: 17 residues. Germline CDR1 and CDR2: LGHNA and YSLEER. One entry per CDR3 protein, called by TCRdb with MiXCR from the reads. This sample has roughly 320,000 distinct CDR3 sequences; 8% to 9.5% occur once, and the top ten carry over 3.5%. The source material was PBMCs. The V gene is TRBV4-3, the J gene TRBJ2-3; 9 bases match TRBD1. The clonotype was recovered from a human donor in good health (CMV status not recorded). Some clones in this sample may be carry-over from other donors' samples. The CDR3, as DNA: TGCGCCAGCAGCCACAGACCGGACAGGGGAACCACAGATACGCAGTATTTT. As protein: CASSHRPDRGTTDTQYF.